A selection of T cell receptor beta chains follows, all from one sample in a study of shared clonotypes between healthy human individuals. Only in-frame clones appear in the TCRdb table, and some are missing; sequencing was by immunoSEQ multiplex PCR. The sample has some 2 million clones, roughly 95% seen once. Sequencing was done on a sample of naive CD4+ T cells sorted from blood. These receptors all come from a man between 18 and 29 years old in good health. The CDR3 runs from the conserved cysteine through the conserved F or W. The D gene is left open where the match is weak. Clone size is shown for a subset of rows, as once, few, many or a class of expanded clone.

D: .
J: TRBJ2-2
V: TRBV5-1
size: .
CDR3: CASSLGWTGELFF
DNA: TGCGCCAGCAGCTTAGGGTGGACCGGGGAGCTGTTTTTT

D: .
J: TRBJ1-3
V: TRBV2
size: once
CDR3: CASSLLGAGNTIYF
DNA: TGTGCCAGCAGCCTCCTAGGGGCTGGAAACACCATATATTTT

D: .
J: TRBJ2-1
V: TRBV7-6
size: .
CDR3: CASSHSGLSSYNEQFF
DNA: TGTGCCAGCAGCCACAGCGGGCTGAGCTCCTACAATGAGCAGTTCTTC

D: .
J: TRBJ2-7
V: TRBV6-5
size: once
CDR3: CASSYLGAYEQYF
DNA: TGTGCCAGCAGTTACCTTGGAGCCTACGAGCAGTACTTC

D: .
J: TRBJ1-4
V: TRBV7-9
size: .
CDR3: CASSFRTDNEKLFF
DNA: TGTGCCAGCAGCTTTAGGACCGATAATGAAAAACTGTTTTTT

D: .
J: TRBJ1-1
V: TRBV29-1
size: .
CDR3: CSVEGERGLRNTEAFF
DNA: TGCAGCGTTGAAGGGGAGCGAGGGTTACGGAACACTGAAGCTTTCTTT

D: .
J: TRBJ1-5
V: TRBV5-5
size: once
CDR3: CASSLDARVNQPQHF
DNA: TGTGCCAGCAGCTTGGATGCTAGAGTCAATCAGCCCCAGCATTTT

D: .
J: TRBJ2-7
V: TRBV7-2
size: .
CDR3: CASSPQTSLVIEQYF
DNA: TGTGCCAGCAGCCCCCAGACTAGTCTAGTGATTGAGCAGTACTTC

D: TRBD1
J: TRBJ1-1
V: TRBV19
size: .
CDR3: CASRTGGQTEAFF
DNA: TGTGCCAGTAGGACAGGGGGCCAGACTGAAGCTTTCTTT

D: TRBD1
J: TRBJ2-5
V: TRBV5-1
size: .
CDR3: CASSSDRVGETQYF
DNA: TGCGCCAGCAGCTCTGACAGGGTAGGAGAGACCCAGTACTTC

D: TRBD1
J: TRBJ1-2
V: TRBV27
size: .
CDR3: CATGQGFGYTF
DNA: TGTGCCACCGGACAGGGGTTCGGCTACACCTTC

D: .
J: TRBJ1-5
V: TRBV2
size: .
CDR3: CASMRGMGQPQHF
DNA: TGTGCCAGCATGAGAGGGATGGGGCAGCCCCAGCATTTT

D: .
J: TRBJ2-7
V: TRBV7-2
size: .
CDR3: CASSFRGVGYEQYF
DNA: TGTGCCAGCAGCTTCCGCGGGGTCGGCTACGAGCAGTACTTC

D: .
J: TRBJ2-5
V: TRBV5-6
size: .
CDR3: CASSWPAGPQETQYF
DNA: TGTGCCAGCAGCTGGCCGGCGGGGCCCCAAGAGACCCAGTACTTC

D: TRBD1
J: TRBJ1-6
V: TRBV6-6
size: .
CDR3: CASSDREVNNSPLHF
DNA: TGTGCCAGCAGTGACAGGGAAGTTAATAATTCACCCCTCCACTTT

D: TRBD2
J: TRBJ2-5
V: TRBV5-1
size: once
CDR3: CASSAGTTSGQETQYF
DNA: TGCGCCAGCAGCGCGGGGACCACTAGCGGCCAAGAGACCCAGTACTTC

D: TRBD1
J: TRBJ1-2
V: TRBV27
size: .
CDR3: CASSFLTGLFNGYTF
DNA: TGTGCCAGCAGTTTCTTGACAGGGCTCTTCAATGGCTACACCTTC

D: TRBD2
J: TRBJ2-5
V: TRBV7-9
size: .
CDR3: CASIPTPSWRELETQYF
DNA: TGTGCCAGCATCCCGACCCCGTCCTGGCGGGAGCTCGAGACCCAGTACTTC

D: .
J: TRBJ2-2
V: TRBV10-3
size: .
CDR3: CAISVGVTGELFF
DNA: TGTGCCATCAGTGTGGGGGTTACCGGGGAGCTGTTTTTT

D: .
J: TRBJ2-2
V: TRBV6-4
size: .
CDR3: CASSGQTGELFF
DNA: TGTGCCAGCAGCGGACAGACCGGGGAGCTGTTTTTT

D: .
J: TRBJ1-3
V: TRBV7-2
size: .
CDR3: CASSHLGGGNTIYF
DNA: TGTGCCAGCAGCCATCTGGGGGGAGGAAACACCATATATTTT

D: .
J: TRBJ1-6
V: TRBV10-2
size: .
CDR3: CASSEGERNNSPLHF
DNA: TGCGCCAGCAGTGAGGGGGAGAGGAATAATTCACCCCTCCACTTT

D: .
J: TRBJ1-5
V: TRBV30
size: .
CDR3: CAWSPGSGNQPQHF
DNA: TGTGCCTGGAGCCCAGGTTCGGGCAATCAGCCCCAGCATTTT

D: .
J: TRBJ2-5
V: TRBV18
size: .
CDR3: CASSPGRQAPGAQYF
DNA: TGTGCCAGCTCACCAGGCCGACAGGCACCTGGGGCCCAGTACTTC

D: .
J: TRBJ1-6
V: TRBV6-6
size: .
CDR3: CASSYEYNSPLHF
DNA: TGTGCCAGCAGTTATGAGTATAATTCACCCCTCCACTTT

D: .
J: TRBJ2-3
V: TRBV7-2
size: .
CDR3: CASSFSGNTQYF
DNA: TGTGCCAGCAGCTTCTCCGGAAATACGCAGTATTTT

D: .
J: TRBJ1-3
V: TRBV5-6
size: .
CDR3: CASSSGLLSGNTIYF
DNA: TGTGCCAGCAGCTCGGGACTCCTCTCTGGAAACACCATATATTTT

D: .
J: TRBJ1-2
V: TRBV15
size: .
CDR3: CATTKSTRSEGYTF
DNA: TGTGCCACCACCAAGAGTACCAGGAGCGAAGGCTACACCTTC

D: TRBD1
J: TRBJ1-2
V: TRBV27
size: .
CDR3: CASSFTGANYGYTF
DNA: TGTGCCAGCAGTTTTACAGGGGCTAACTATGGCTACACCTTC

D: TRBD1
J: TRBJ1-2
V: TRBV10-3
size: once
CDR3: CAINPGGANYGYTF
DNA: TGTGCCATCAATCCAGGGGGAGCTAACTATGGCTACACCTTC

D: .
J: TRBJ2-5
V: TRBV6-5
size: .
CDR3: CASSYVATKETQYF
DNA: TGTGCCAGCAGTTACGTAGCAACTAAAGAGACCCAGTACTTC

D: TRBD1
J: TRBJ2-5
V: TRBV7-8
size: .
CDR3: CASSNRQGLRETQYF
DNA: TGTGCCAGCAGCAACCGACAGGGATTGAGGGAGACCCAGTACTTC

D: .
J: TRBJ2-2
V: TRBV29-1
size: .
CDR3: CSVKFEGVTGELFF
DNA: TGCAGCGTTAAATTTGAGGGGGTCACCGGGGAGCTGTTTTTT